The next 27 T cell receptor beta chains were all read from a single sample in a study of PD-L1 blockade in urothelial cancer. Assay used: immunoSEQ multiplex PCR; TCRdb lists only in-frame clones, some missing. The table has more than 20,000 clones, approximately 88% seen once; the top ten hold 3%. Material: PBMCs, obtained around atezolizumab (anti-PD-L1) treatment. The receptor source for this set is a man aged 50 or older with urothelial cancer.

This chain connects TRBV10-1 to TRBJ2-3; 12 bases agree with TRBD2. Germline assignment: CDR1 WNHNN and CDR2 SYGVQD (reference sequence). J lost 2 bases, V lost 5 bases, and 5 bases had no gene match. The CDR3 has 16 amino acids. The CDR3: CASSSGLAGTTDTQYF. As DNA, the CDR3 is TGCGCCAGCAGTTCGGGACTAGCGGGCACCACAGATACGCAGTATTTT.

The CDR3 nucleotides are TGTGCCAGCAGAGAGACAGGGTCGGCCACTGAAGCTTTCTTT. Translation: CASRETGSATEAFF. The chain has TRBV2 and TRBJ1-1, with TRBD1 matching over 7 bases. This CDR3 spans 14 amino acids. CDR1 and CDR2 (germline): SNHLY, FYNNEI. J gave up 4 bases and V 6 bases, and 8 bases lay outside the gene matches.

This chain links TRBV29-1 with TRBJ2-1; D possibly corresponds to TRBD2 (5 bases). Germline V lookup: CDR1 SQVTM, CDR2 ANQGSEA. CDR3 length: 13 residues. Trimming removed 6 bases at V and 0 bases at J, with 9 bases between. The CDR3 coding sequence is TGCAGCGTCCGAAGCGGCTCCTACAATGAGCAGTTCTTC. Its protein is CSVRSGSYNEQFF.

This rearrangement joins TRBV7-2 to TRBJ1-4; D call uncertain. Germline assignment: CDR1 SGHTA and CDR2 FQGNSA. V dropped 2 bases and J dropped 10 bases, with 17 bases sitting between them. CDR3 length: 15 amino acids. CDR3 in amino acids: CASSLRRGMEGKLFF. The CDR3 bases are TGTGCCAGCAGCTTACGTCGGGGAATGGAAGGAAAACTGTTTTTT.

This sequence joins TRBV18 and TRBJ2-3; 7 bases agree with TRBD2. The CDR3 runs to 17 residues. Germline CDR1 and CDR2: KGHSH and LQKENI. Unmatched junction bases numbered 14, after V lost 6 bases and J lost 2 bases. This CDR3 is CASSRRVRGDYTDTQYF. The CDR3 DNA is TGTGCCAGCTCGCGGCGGGTCCGGGGGGACTACACAGATACGCAGTATTTT.

This sequence joins TRBV15 and TRBJ2-1; TRBD2 aligns across 8 bases. The CDR3 has 16 amino acids. V shed 0 bases, J shed 2 bases, and the junction held 3 bases outside the gene matches. Germline CDR1 is LNHNV and CDR2 is YYDKDF (reference sequence). For the CDR3, the DNA is TGTGCCACCAGCAGAGATCGGGGGGGAGCCTACAATGAGCAGTTCTTC. Translated, it gives CATSRDRGGAYNEQFF. Looking up the rest from reference TRBV15 and TRBJ2-1 gives the full variable domain: DAMVIQNPRYQVTQFGKPVTLSCSQTLNHNVMYWYQQKSSQAPKLLFHYYDKDFNNEADTPDNFQSRRPNTSFCFLDIRSPGLGDTAMYLCATSRDRGGAYNEQFFGPGTRLTVL.

This clone was seen once. The gene calls are TRBV18 and TRBJ2-3, with 9 bases that match TRBD1. Germline values: CDR1 KGHSH, CDR2 LQKENI. V gave up 3 bases and J gave up 2 bases; unmatched junction bases: 6. The CDR3 totals 16 residues. The CDR3 reads CASSPRTGAFTDTQYF. CDR3 bases: TGTGCCAGCTCACCCAGGACAGGGGCATTCACAGATACGCAGTATTTT. The whole variable domain, remainder taken from reference TRBV18 and TRBJ2-3, is NAGVMQNPRHLVRRRGQEARLRCSPMKGHSHVYWYRQLPEEGLKFMVYLQKENIIDESGMPKERFSAEFPKEGPSILRIQQVVRGDSAAYFCASSPRTGAFTDTQYFGPGTRLTVL.

The chain joins TRBV28 to TRBJ2-3; 7 bases are shared with TRBD2. The germline CDR1 and CDR2 sequences are MDHEN and SYDVKM. The CDR3 sequence is 16 residues long. Losses at the gene ends were 3 bases for V and 6 bases for J; bases not matched to a gene: 12. The chain's CDR3 is CASSLVTSATRDTQYF. The CDR3 nucleotides read TGTGCCAGCAGTTTGGTAACTAGCGCCACTCGGGATACGCAGTATTTT.

CDR3 DNA sequence: TGCGCCAGCAGCTTGGCAGGGGCGAACACCGGGGAGCTGTTTTTT. Translated, it gives CASSLAGANTGELFF. J is TRBJ2-2 and V is TRBV5-1, with D perhaps TRBD1 (6 bases). Between the trimmed V and J ends, which lost 0 bases and 0 bases, there was a span of 6 bases. CDR1 is SGHRS and CDR2 is YFSETQ in the germline V gene. This CDR3 contains 15 residues.

This clone showed up just a few times. The chain employs TRBV20-1 and TRBJ2-1; D is possibly TRBD2 (5 bases). The CDR3 sequence is 11 residues long. V lost 7 bases, J lost 6 bases, and 10 bases lay in between. The germline gives CDR1 DFQATT, CDR2 SNEGSKA (reference sequence). The CDR3 protein is CSGQRSNEQFF. As DNA, the CDR3 is TGCAGTGGGCAGCGGAGCAATGAGCAGTTCTTC.

The chain has TRBV5-5 and TRBJ1-4; D perhaps matches TRBD1 (5 bases). V was pared by 1 base and J by 7 bases, with 14 bases between. This CDR3 has 15 amino acids. CDR1 is SGHKS and CDR2 is YYEKEE in the germline V gene (reference sequence). The CDR3 nucleotides read TGTGCCAGCAGCTTGAAGGGGCTAGGGGTTGAAAAACTGTTTTTT. Amino acids: CASSLKGLGVEKLFF.

This chain links TRBV30 with TRBJ2-1; 9 bases agree with TRBD1. The V gene's germline CDR1 is GTSNPN and CDR2 SVGIG (reference sequence). This CDR3 is 16 amino acids long. V lost 7 bases to trimming and J lost 0 bases; unmatched junction nucleotides: 10. CDR3: CAFGTGLLGSYNEQFF. The CDR3 DNA reads TGTGCCTTCGGGACAGGGTTGTTGGGCTCCTACAATGAGCAGTTCTTC.

The rearrangement joins TRBV6-5 to TRBJ2-3; tentative D call: TRBD1 (5 bases). The CDR3 extends over 14 amino acids. V was cut by 2 bases and J by 3 bases, with 9 bases left in between. Germline V CDR1 and CDR2: MNHEY, SVGAGI. The CDR3 nucleotides read TGTGCCAGCAGTTACCGGCAGGGAACAGATACGCAGTATTTT. This gives the protein CASSYRQGTDTQYF.

This clone was picked up a small number of times. The rearrangement links TRBV7-2 to TRBJ2-1; TRBD2 aligns across 8 bases. The CDR3 runs 18 residues. Germline V lookup: CDR1 SGHTA, CDR2 FQGNSA. V shed 2 bases, J shed 8 bases, and the junction held 17 bases outside the gene matches. The CDR3 bases are TGTGCCAGCAGCTTAAGCCCCCCTAGAGCGGGAGTTTCCCATGAGCAGTTCTTC. It is translated as CASSLSPPRAGVSHEQFF.

This chain links TRBV6-6 with TRBJ1-4; D call uncertain. The CDR3 has 13 amino acids. CDR1 and CDR2 (germline): MNHNY, SVGAGI (reference sequence). Between the trimmed V and J ends, which lost 0 bases and 5 bases, there was a span of 4 bases. The CDR3 here is CASSYSRNEKLFF. As DNA, the CDR3 is TGTGCCAGCAGTTACTCCCGGAATGAAAAACTGTTTTTT.

This clone was detected a few times. The chain is built from TRBV30 and TRBJ2-7; tentative D call: TRBD2 (6 bases). The CDR3 is 13 residues long. V lost 2 bases and J lost 2, with 10 bases in between. Germline V CDR1 and CDR2: GTSNPN, SVGIG (reference sequence). CDR3 in amino acids: CAWSLGGTYEQYF. For the CDR3, the DNA is TGTGCCTGGAGTCTAGGAGGGACCTACGAGCAGTACTTC.

The rearrangement uses TRBV19 and TRBJ2-6, with D possibly being TRBD1 (6 bases). Trimming removed 5 bases from V and 0 bases from J, with 11 bases in between. Germline CDR1 reads LNHDA; CDR2 reads SQIVND (reference sequence). This CDR3 spans 16 amino acids. The CDR3 protein is CASSPTGPSGANVLTF. Written as DNA, the CDR3 is TGTGCCAGTAGTCCCACAGGGCCCTCTGGGGCCAACGTCCTGACTTTC.

This clone was found a few times. This sequence joins TRBV7-2 and TRBJ2-3; D gene unclear. Per the germline V gene, CDR1 is SGHTA and CDR2 is FQGNSA. CDR3 length: 13 residues. Trimming shortened V by 0 bases and J by 7 bases, and 8 bases separated the two germline ends. The CDR3 nucleotides are TGTGCCAGCAGCTTAGCTTTCCACAATACGCAGTATTTT. As protein: CASSLAFHNTQYF.

The chain joins TRBV28 to TRBJ1-2, with unresolved D. The V end was cut by 5 bases, the J end by 3 bases, with 19 bases between. Per the germline V gene, CDR1 is MDHEN and CDR2 is SYDVKM. The CDR3 sequence is 16 residues long. The CDR3 nucleotides are TGTGCCAGCAGTAGGTTACCGGGTCCTGTGGACTATGGCTACACCTTC. Amino acid sequence: CASSRLPGPVDYGYTF.

J is TRBJ2-7 and V is TRBV19; 9 bases match TRBD1. J gave up 6 bases and V 6 bases, and 12 bases lay outside the gene matches. The CDR3 spans 15 residues. The germline V gene encodes CDR1 LNHDA and CDR2 SQIVND (reference sequence). The CDR3 DNA reads TGTGCCAGTAGCAGCACGGGACAGGGTTTAATCGAGCAGTACTTC. Translated, it gives CASSSTGQGLIEQYF.

The chain employs TRBV12-5 and TRBJ2-5; tentatively, D is TRBD2 (6 bases). Trimming shortened V by 0 bases and J by 5 bases, and 19 bases separated the two germline ends. This CDR3 contains 17 residues. Germline-derived CDR1 and CDR2 are LGHNT and FRNRAP. The CDR3 sequence: CASGLVKSREVRETQYF. The CDR3, as DNA: TGTGCTAGTGGTTTGGTAAAGTCCAGGGAGGTGCGGGAGACCCAGTACTTC.

J is TRBJ1-2 and V is TRBV4-3; 9 bases map to TRBD1. Germline CDR1 is LGHNA and CDR2 is YSLEER. This CDR3 has 14 residues. V shed 4 bases and J 5 bases; nucleotides not matched to a gene: 5. The chain's CDR3 is CASSRQGDMYGYTF. As DNA, the CDR3 is TGCGCCAGCAGCCGACAGGGGGATATGTATGGCTACACCTTC.

The gene calls are TRBV28 and TRBJ2-3; 10 nucleotides match TRBD2. The V gene end was trimmed by 6 bases and the J gene end by 2 bases; junction bases not matched to a gene: 8. Per the germline V gene, CDR1 is MDHEN and CDR2 is SYDVKM. The CDR3 spans 16 residues. This CDR3 is CASRPFSGRSTDTQYF. The DNA for the CDR3 is TGTGCCAGCAGACCCTTTAGCGGGAGGTCCACAGATACGCAGTATTTT.

This clone appeared a few times. V and J are TRBV18 and TRBJ1-4; TRBD1 matches 9 bases. Trimming took 2 bases from V and 7 from J; bases not matched to a gene: 5. CDR3 length: 15 amino acids. The germline CDR1 and CDR2 sequences are KGHSH and LQKENI. The CDR3, as DNA: TGTGCCAGCTCACCAGCGGGACAGGGCCTTGAAAAACTGTTTTTT. It encodes CASSPAGQGLEKLFF. Drawing the rest from reference TRBV18 and TRBJ1-4, the complete variable domain is NAGVMQNPRHLVRRRGQEARLRCSPMKGHSHVYWYRQLPEEGLKFMVYLQKENIIDESGMPKERFSAEFPKEGPSILRIQQVVRGDSAAYFCASSPAGQGLEKLFFGSGTQLSVL.

The count of this clone is one. The V gene is TRBV29-1, the J gene TRBJ2-3, with 10 positions matching TRBD1. This CDR3 region has 14 residues. Germline V gives CDR1 SQVTM, CDR2 ANQGSEA. The trim removed 7 bases at V and 6 bases at J, leaving 10 bases unmatched. The DNA for the CDR3 is TGCAGCGCCAAAGGACAGGGGGAGTCTGATACGCAGTATTTT. Amino acid sequence: CSAKGQGESDTQYF.

The V and J genes are TRBV18 and TRBJ2-3; 8 bases are a match to TRBD2. Germline values: CDR1 KGHSH, CDR2 LQKENI. J was trimmed by 3 bases and V by 1 base; bases with no gene match: 3. The CDR3 extends over 15 amino acids. The CDR3: CASSPLSGGTDTQYF. CDR3 sequence (DNA): TGTGCCAGCTCACCACTTTCGGGGGGGACAGATACGCAGTATTTT.

The chain couples TRBV27 to TRBJ2-6, with 7 bases lining up with TRBD2. The ends lost 2 bases at V and 1 base at J; junction bases unmatched: 5. This CDR3 region has 17 residues. The germline gives CDR1 MNHEY, CDR2 SMNVEV (reference sequence). CDR3 coding DNA: TGTGCCAGCAGTTTAGCGGGAGCGAGATCTGGGGCCAACGTCCTGACTTTC. It encodes CASSLAGARSGANVLTF.